Below, one T cell receptor (beta chain) is given with its context. Antigen: not known. The CDR3 is 15 amino acids. Germline CDR1 is LGHNA and CDR2 is YNFKEQ. V gave up 8 bases and J gave up 4 bases; unmatched junction bases: 9. The sample is drawn from a study of cytomegalovirus exposure and HLA in healthy donors. Overall study findings and caveats: Earlier analysis looked at TCR beta V segments, and most were productive about 90% or about 30% of the time.

60 Vbeta and 13 Jbeta primers were used in PCR. Assay used: immunoSEQ multiplex PCR; TCRdb lists only in-frame clones, some missing. The sample carries over 50,000 clones, about 81% recorded once. The sequence came from a man between 50 and 59 years old in good health and CMV-seropositive. This sequence joins TRBV4-2 and TRBJ2-3; 10 positions match TRBD2. Sequencing was carried out using PBMCs. In nucleotides, the CDR3 is TGTGCCAGCCACCGCACTAGCGGGGAAGCAGATACGCAGTATTTT. Protein: CASHRTSGEADTQYF.